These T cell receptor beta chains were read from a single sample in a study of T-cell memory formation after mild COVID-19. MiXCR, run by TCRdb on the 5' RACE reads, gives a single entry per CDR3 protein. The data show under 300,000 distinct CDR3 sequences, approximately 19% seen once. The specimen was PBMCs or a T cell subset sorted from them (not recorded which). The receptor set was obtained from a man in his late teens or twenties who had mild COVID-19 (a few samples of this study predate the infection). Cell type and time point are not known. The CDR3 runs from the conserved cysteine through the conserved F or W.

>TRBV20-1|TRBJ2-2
CSARDGGQPMTGELFF
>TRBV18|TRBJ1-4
CASSPQEGQQKLFF
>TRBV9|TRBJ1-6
CASSGFRKTEPNSPLHF
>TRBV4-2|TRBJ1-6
CASSQVSSPLHF
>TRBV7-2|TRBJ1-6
CASSLAPLWRPNSPLHF
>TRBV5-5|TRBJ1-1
CASSLRQDYTEAFF
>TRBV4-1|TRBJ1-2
CASSQEIGGFYGYTF
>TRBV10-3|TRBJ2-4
CAISESGLSGILAKNIQYF
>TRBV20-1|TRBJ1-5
CSARVGTHGDQPQHF
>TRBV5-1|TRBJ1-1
CASSSTGSNTEAFF
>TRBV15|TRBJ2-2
CATRIQGFPTGELFF
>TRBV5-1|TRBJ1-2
CASSPDEEYGYTF
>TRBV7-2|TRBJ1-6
CASRLGGQGNSPLHF
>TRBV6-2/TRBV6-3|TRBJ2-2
CATGLAGAGELFF
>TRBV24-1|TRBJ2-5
CATSPLAGETQYF
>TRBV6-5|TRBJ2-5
CASSYDPGREETQYF
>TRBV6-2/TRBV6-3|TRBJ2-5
CASIPGTTQETQYF
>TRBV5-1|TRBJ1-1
CASADGGRDTEAFF
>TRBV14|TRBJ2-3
CASSSQGAGTDTQYF
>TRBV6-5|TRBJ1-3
CASNPTGPFVDTIYF
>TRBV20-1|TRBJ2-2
CSAPRDGNTGELFF
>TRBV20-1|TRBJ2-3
CSTQPGPYTDTQYF
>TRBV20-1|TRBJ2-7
CSARASGGDTPYEQYF
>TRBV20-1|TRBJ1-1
CSARVILAGAYTEAFF
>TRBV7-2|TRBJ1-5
CASSLEGTGRRPQHF
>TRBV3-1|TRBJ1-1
CASSQPSYGGAAFF
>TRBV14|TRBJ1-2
CASTPAAGNYGYTF
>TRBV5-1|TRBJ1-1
CASTATVNTEAFF
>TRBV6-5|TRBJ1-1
CASSYTGGAEAFF
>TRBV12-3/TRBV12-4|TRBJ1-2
CASTRDSPNYGYTF
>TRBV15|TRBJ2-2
CATSTRKGTGPNTGELFF
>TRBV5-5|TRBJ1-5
CASSSGHTGSNQPQHF
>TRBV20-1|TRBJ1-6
CSALDAQGNSPLHF
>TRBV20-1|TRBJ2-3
CSAPRSTDTQYF
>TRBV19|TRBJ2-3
CASRRDGETDTQYF
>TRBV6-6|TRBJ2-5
CASSSGTGIQETQYF
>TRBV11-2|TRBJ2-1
CASSLPIYPKTVF
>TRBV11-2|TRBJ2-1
CASSVAGEYNEQFF
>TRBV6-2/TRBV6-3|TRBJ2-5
CASSYTGTSGETQYF
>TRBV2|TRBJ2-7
CASSESEGLYEQYF
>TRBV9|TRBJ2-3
CASSVAWGQGRDTQYF
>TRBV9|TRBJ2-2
CASSVFSNPGGASGELFF
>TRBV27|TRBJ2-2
CASSLTPIGELFF
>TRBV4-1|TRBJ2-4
CASSQRGWGVSENIQYF
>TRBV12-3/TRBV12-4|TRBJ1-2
CASTLLDSGGYTF
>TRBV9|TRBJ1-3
CASSVMGGNTIYF
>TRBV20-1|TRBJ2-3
CSARLAAVTDTQYF
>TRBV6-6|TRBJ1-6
CASILTRDRGLRNNSPLHF
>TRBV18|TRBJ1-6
CASSPSGRGASPLHF